This entry concerns a single TCR beta chain. Its antigen is currently unknown. The CDR3 loop spans 13 amino acids. V was cut by 6 bases and J by 7 bases, with 16 bases left in between. CDR1 and CDR2 from the germline V gene are DFQATT and SNEGSKA (reference sequence). Unique molecular identifiers featured in each of the TCR beta cDNA libraries. T cells numbering roughly 0.85 to 11 million yielded roughly 0.5 million cDNA molecules. Via MiXCR, TCRdb re-called the PCR reads, giving one row per CDR3 protein. The sample has hundreds of thousands of distinct CDR3 sequences; under 70% are singletons. The data stem from a study of post-analysis software for immune sequencing data. About the research overall: The patients showed relapsing-remitting, secondary progressive and progressive-relapsing multiple sclerosis courses.

Study findings and constraints: Clustering by F measure revealed strong co-clustering among samples prepared together in one batch. Included in a set of roughly five TRBV segments more frequent in patients than controls were TRBV5-6, TRBV5-1 and TRBV20-1. Multiple sclerosis was associated with a significant reduction in normalized Chao1 diversity relative to controls.

Sequenced: blood. The TCR sequence derives from a girl aged 5 to 17 with multiple sclerosis. The chain is built from TRBV20-1 and TRBJ2-1, with D tentatively TRBD1 (6 bases). The CDR3 DNA reads as TGCAGTGCGGGGGCCTCGCTGTGGAATGAGCAGTTCTTC. Translated: CSAGASLWNEQFF.